This passage covers 10 T cell receptor beta chains from one sample sequenced in a study of a mutant IDH1 vaccine in newly diagnosed glioma. The assay was immunoSEQ multiplex PCR, and TCRdb's table has in-frame clones only and misses some. The repertoire consists of roughly 74,000 clones, with roughly 85% occurring once and the leading ten covering about 2.2%. Time point in this sample: week 23, last vaccination. It was 300 ug of mutant IDH1 20-mer peptide that made up each vaccine dose, given with topical imiquimod. Their cognate antigens are unknown. Material: PBMCs, obtained from a glioma patient whose treatment included an IDH1 peptide vaccine. These receptors were taken from a man aged 25-40 years with glioma. Some clones in this sample may be carry-over from other donors' samples.

The CDR3 spells CASSIVIRTGNQPQHF. The CDR3 DNA sequence: TGTGCCAGTAGTATCGTAATCCGGACAGGGAATCAGCCCCAGCATTTT. The chain combines TRBV19 with TRBJ1-5, with 8 bases that match TRBD1. J gave up 4 bases and V 3 bases, and 8 bases lay outside the gene matches. Germline CDR1 and CDR2: LNHDA and SQIVND (reference sequence). The CDR3 has 16 amino acids.

With respect to this clone: An end of the junction differs from the germline gene, which may be a read error. CDR3 residues: CATGTTNEKLFF. The CDR3 DNA follows: TGTGCCACAGGGACAACAAATGAAAAACTGTTTTTT. J is TRBJ1-4 and V is TRBV10-3; tentatively, D is TRBD1 (6 bases). Germline loops: CDR1 ENHRY, CDR2 SYGVKD. This CDR3 region has 12 residues.

This clone was recorded a few times. The V call is TRBV28, the J call TRBJ1-1; no firm D call. V lost 4 bases to trimming and J lost 3 bases, with 9 bases between them. The CDR3 extends over 13 amino acids. The germline gives CDR1 MDHEN, CDR2 SYDVKM. The CDR3 is CASSYQPHTEAFF. In nucleotides, the CDR3 is TGTGCCAGCAGTTACCAACCACACACTGAAGCTTTCTTT.

The chain couples TRBV5-1 to TRBJ2-7, with D perhaps matching TRBD1 (5 bases). Germline lookup yields CDR1 SGHRS and CDR2 YFSETQ. The V gene lost 4 bases and the J gene lost 0 bases, with 11 bases spanning the gap. This CDR3 has 14 residues. Written as DNA, the CDR3 is TGCGCCAGCAGCGGGGCAGGCCTCTCCTACGAGCAGTACTTC. Protein product: CASSGAGLSYEQYF.

This clone was detected only a few times. The rearrangement links TRBV28 to TRBJ1-2; D is perhaps TRBD1 (5 bases). This CDR3 comprises 15 residues. V was trimmed by 5 bases and J by 3 bases, leaving 16 bases between them. The germline V gene has CDR1 MDHEN and CDR2 SYDVKM. This chain's CDR3 is CASSPTGTPDYGYTF. CDR3 nucleotides: TGTGCCAGCAGTCCCACCGGGACGCCAGACTATGGCTACACCTTC.

The chain couples TRBV27 to TRBJ1-2, with TRBD1 matching 7 bases. V lost 5 bases, J lost 4 bases, and 10 bases stayed unmatched. Germline-derived CDR1 and CDR2 are MNHEY and SMNVEV (reference sequence). The CDR3 is 15 residues long. CDR3 in DNA: TGTGCCAGCAGTCCACTGGACAGGACCACCTATGGCTACACCTTC. Translated: CASSPLDRTTYGYTF.

CDR3: CASSVTMAGELFF. The CDR3 coding sequence is TGTGCCAGCAGCGTAACTATGGCCGGGGAGCTGTTTTTT. This chain joins TRBV7-6 and TRBJ2-2; no firm D call. The germline gives CDR1 SGHVS, CDR2 FNYEAQ. CDR3 length: 13 residues. V lost 5 bases and J lost 6, with 10 bases in between.

The chain has TRBV20-1 and TRBJ1-2; 7 bases match TRBD1. The CDR3 runs 11 residues. CDR1 is DFQATT and CDR2 is SNEGSKA in the germline V gene (reference sequence). The ends lost 6 bases at V and 7 bases at J; junction bases unmatched: 5. The CDR3 is CSALDRAGYTF. The CDR3 nucleotides read TGCAGTGCCCTAGACAGGGCTGGCTACACCTTC.

The chain is built from TRBV5-4 and TRBJ2-5; no reliable D call. Trimming removed 4 bases from V and 2 bases from J, with 12 bases in between. Germline V CDR1 and CDR2: SGHNT, YYREEE (reference sequence). The CDR3 spans 14 residues. CDR3 sequence (DNA): TGTGCCAGCAGCGTAGAAATAAGACAAGAGACCCAGTACTTC. Amino acids: CASSVEIRQETQYF.

The chain links TRBV10-3 to TRBJ2-7, with D perhaps matching TRBD1 or TRBD2 (5 bases each). The CDR3 extends over 15 amino acids. V was pared by 6 bases and J by 2 bases, with 17 bases between. Looked up from germline, CDR1 is ENHRY and CDR2 is SYGVKD. The DNA of the CDR3 is TGTGCCATCAGCCTCCGGGACGTTCCGACCTACGAGCAGTACTTC. Its protein product is CAISLRDVPTYEQYF.